This T cell receptor (beta chain) was found in a study of graft-versus-host responses after intestinal transplantation. Study in general: Anti-thymocyte globulin was used for induction in all recipients, who then took tacrolimus and steroids for roughly three years.

The CDR3 loop spans 15 amino acids. The germline V and J ends were trimmed by 1 base and 5 bases, with 11 bases remaining between them. CDR1 and CDR2 from the germline V gene are SGHTA and FQGNSA. Using immunoSEQ multiplex PCR, the repertoire was profiled, and TCRdb retains in-frame clones only, with some absent. The sample carries about 100,000 clones, roughly 89% recorded once. With regard to this clone: What it binds is unknown.

The TCR was taken from a human donor who was the organ donor for an intestinal transplant. The specimen comprised unstimulated CD4+ T cells sorted from spleen or lymph node cells, sampled before transplant. The chain joins TRBV7-2 to TRBJ1-4; possibly TRBD1 for D (5 bases). The chain's CDR3 is CASSLVRGENEKLFF. In DNA, the CDR3 is TGTGCCAGCAGCTTAGTTCGGGGCGAAAATGAAAAACTGTTTTTT.